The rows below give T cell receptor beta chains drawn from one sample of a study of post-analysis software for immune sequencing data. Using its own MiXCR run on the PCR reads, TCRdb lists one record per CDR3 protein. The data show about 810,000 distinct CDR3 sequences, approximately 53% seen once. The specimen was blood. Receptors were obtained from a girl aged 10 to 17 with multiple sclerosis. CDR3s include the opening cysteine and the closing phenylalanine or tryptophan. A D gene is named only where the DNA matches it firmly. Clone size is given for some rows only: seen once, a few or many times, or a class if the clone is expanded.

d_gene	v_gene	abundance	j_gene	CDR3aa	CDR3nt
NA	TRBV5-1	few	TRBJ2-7	CASSFEVGRKDEQYF	TGCGCCAGCAGCTTTGAGGTAGGCAGAAAAGACGAGCAGTACTTC
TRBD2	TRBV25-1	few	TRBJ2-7	CASSKRTSGTVPYEQYF	TGTGCCAGCAGTAAACGGACTAGCGGGACCGTGCCGTACGAGCAGTACTTC
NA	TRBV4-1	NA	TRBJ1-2	CASSQASGDNYGYTF	TGCGCCAGCAGCCAAGCGTCAGGGGACAACTATGGCTACACCTTC
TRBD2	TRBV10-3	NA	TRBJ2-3	CAISELQTSGGYTDTQYF	TGTGCCATCAGTGAGTTACAGACTAGCGGGGGTTACACAGATACGCAGTATTTT
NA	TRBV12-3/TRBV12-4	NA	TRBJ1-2	CASSRTGESPNYGYTF	TGTGCCAGCAGTCGTACCGGGGAGAGCCCTAACTATGGCTACACCTTC
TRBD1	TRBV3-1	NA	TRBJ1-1	CASSLRDRGSNTEAFF	TGTGCCAGCAGCCTCCGGGACAGGGGGTCTAACACTGAAGCTTTCTTT
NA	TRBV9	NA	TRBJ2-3	CASSVYHWNTDTQYF	TGTGCCAGCAGCGTATATCACTGGAACACAGATACGCAGTATTTT
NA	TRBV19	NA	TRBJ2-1	CASSIYFNNEQFF	TGTGCCAGTAGTATCTACTTCAACAATGAGCAGTTCTTC
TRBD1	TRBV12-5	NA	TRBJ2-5	CASGLDPTGFVETQYF	TGTGCTAGTGGTTTGGACCCGACAGGGTTCGTGGAGACCCAGTACTTC
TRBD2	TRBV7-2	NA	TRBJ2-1	CASSSRTSGGANNEQFF	TGCGCCAGCAGCTCGCGGACTAGCGGGGGGGCGAACAATGAGCAGTTCTTC
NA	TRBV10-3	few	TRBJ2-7	CAIRDLSYEQYF	TGTGCCATCAGGGACTTGTCCTACGAGCAGTACTTC
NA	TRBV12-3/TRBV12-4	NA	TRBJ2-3	CASSLFGGTDTQYF	TGTGCCAGCAGTTTATTCGGGGGCACGGATACGCAGTATTTT
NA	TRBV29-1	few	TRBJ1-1	CSVEDRSRTEAFF	TGCAGCGTTGAAGATCGTTCACGAACTGAAGCTTTCTTT
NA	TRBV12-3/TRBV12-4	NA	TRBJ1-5	CASSFGGGGNQPQHF	TGTGCCAGCAGTTTTGGAGGGGGAGGCAATCAGCCCCAGCATTTT
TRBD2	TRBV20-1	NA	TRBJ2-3	CSARVSSGIGTQYF	TGCAGTGCTAGAGTGTCTAGCGGCATTGGTACGCAGTATTTT
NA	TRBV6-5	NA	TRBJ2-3	CASYGAGTHTQYF	TGTGCCAGCTATGGGGCAGGCACACATACGCAGTATTTT
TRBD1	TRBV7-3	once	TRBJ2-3	CASSSAGGWVRDTQYF	TGTGCCAGCAGCTCCGCAGGGGGTTGGGTCAGAGATACGCAGTATTTT
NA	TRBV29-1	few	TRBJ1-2	CSVDRTSGYGYTF	TGCAGCGTTGACAGGACTAGTGGGTATGGCTACACCTTC
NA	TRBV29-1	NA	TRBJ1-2	CSALATNYGYTF	TGCAGCGCTCTGGCGACTAACTATGGCTACACCTTC
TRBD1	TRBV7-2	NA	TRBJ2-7	CASSLEGTGTGYEQYF	TGTGCCAGCAGCTTAGAGGGGACAGGGACTGGCTACGAGCAGTACTTC
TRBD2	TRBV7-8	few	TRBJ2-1	CASSFSGSGTWDEQFF	TGTGCCAGCAGCTTTTCCGGGAGCGGGACCTGGGATGAGCAGTTCTTC
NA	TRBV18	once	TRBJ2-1	CASSPGGPGGHNEQFF	TGTGCCAGCTCACCAGGGGGCCCTGGGGGCCACAATGAGCAGTTCTTC
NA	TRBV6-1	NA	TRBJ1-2	CASSPKHRQGLLGGYTF	TGTGCCAGCAGCCCTAAACACAGACAAGGGTTATTAGGTGGCTACACCTTC
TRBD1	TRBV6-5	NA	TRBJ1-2	CASSTQGDDRSYTF	TGTGCCAGCAGTACGCAGGGGGACGATCGGAGCTACACCTTC
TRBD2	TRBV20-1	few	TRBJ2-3	CSASGGTTGTDTQYF	TGCAGTGCTAGCGGAGGGACTACTGGCACAGATACGCAGTATTTT
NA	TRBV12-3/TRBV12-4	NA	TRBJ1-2	CASSPNQNGYTF	TGTGCCAGCAGCCCCAATCAAAATGGCTACACCTTC
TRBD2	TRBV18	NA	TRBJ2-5	CASSPLAGVETQYF	TGTGCCAGCTCACCCCTAGCGGGAGTAGAGACCCAGTACTTC
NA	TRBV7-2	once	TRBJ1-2	CASSEGRQVLNYGYTF	TGTGCCAGCAGCGAGGGGCGACAGGTGTTAAACTATGGCTACACCTTC
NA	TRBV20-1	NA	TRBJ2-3	CSARDFGSTDTQYF	TGCAGTGCTAGAGATTTCGGAAGCACAGATACGCAGTATTTT
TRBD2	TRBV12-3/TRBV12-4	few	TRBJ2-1	CASSGLAGSSYNEQFF	TGTGCCAGCAGCGGACTAGCGGGAAGCTCCTACAATGAGCAGTTCTTC
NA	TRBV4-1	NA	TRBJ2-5	CASSQAQLALETQYF	TGCGCCAGCAGCCAAGCCCAACTGGCGCTAGAGACCCAGTACTTC
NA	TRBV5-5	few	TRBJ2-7	CASSLELGSYEQYF	TGTGCCAGCAGCTTGGAACTCGGCAGCTACGAGCAGTACTTC
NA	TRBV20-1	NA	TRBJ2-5	CSARDAGRIGLHNEQYF	TGCAGTGCTAGAGATGCGGGCCGAATAGGGTTACACAATGAGCAGTACTTC
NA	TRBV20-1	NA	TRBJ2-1	CSARGGAIKGNEQFF	TGCAGTGCTAGGGGGGGCGCTATTAAGGGCAATGAGCAGTTCTTC
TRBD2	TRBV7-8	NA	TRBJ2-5	CASSLLYAGGRETQYF	TGTGCCAGCAGCTTATTGTACGCGGGGGGCCGAGAGACCCAGTACTTC
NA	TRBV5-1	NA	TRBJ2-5	CASSARGAGRETQYF	TGCGCCAGCAGCGCCAGAGGGGCGGGGAGAGAGACCCAGTACTTC
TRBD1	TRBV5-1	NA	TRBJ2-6	CASSLVGQGAIVSGANVLTF	TGCGCCAGCAGCTTGGTGGGACAGGGGGCAATTGTCTCTGGGGCCAACGTCCTGACTTTC
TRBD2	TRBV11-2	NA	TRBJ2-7	CASSLGLAGPTYEQYF	TGTGCCAGCAGCTTAGGATTAGCGGGTCCTACCTACGAGCAGTACTTC
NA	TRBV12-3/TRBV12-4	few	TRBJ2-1	CASSFWRDPPKEQFF	TGTGCCAGCAGTTTTTGGCGGGACCCACCCAAGGAGCAGTTCTTC